Shown below are 10 T cell receptor beta chains from a single sample sequenced in a study of T cells in Graves' hyperthyroidism and ophthalmopathy. Researchers amplified the TCR beta CDR3 regions from RNA transcripts. The HTBI set primed first-round TCR CDR3 RT-PCR. MiXCR was run by TCRdb on the multiplex PCR reads, yielding one entry per CDR3 protein. The data hold 600,000 to 650,000 distinct CDR3 sequences, with 20% observed a single time. Sequenced: blood. All receptors come from a young man with Graves' ophthalmopathy.

The sample holds a few counts of this clonotype. The chain carries TRBV6-1 and TRBJ2-1, with 10 bases fitting TRBD2. The CDR3 sequence is 17 residues long. Germline V gene lookup returns CDR1 MNHNS and CDR2 SASEGT. V shed 7 bases and J 6 bases; nucleotides not matched to a gene: 15. The CDR3 DNA is TGTGCCAGCACCAACAGGCCTAGCGGGAGAACCGGCAATGAGCAGTTCTTC. Amino acids: CASTNRPSGRTGNEQFF.

The chain combines TRBV30 with TRBJ2-2; possible D gene TRBD1, 6 bases. Looked up from germline, CDR1 is GTSNPN and CDR2 is SVGIG (reference sequence). Deletions cut 7 bases from V and 2 bases from J, with 14 bases between. The CDR3 loop spans 14 amino acids. The CDR3 loop is CALDGTLNTGELFF. Written as DNA, the CDR3 is TGTGCCTTGGACGGGACACTTAACACCGGGGAGCTGTTTTTT.

This clonotype was observed a handful of times. V and J are TRBV20-1 and TRBJ2-3; 8 positions match TRBD2. CDR1 is DFQATT and CDR2 is SNEGSKA in the germline V gene (reference sequence). This CDR3 region has 13 residues. The trim removed 8 bases at V and 3 bases at J, leaving 7 bases unmatched. CDR3 sequence reads: CSNGGRITDTQYF. The CDR3 DNA follows: TGCAGTAACGGCGGGAGGATTACAGATACGCAGTATTTT.

This clonotype was observed a few times. This chain joins TRBV7-2 and TRBJ2-7; 11 bases are a match to TRBD1. Looked up from germline, CDR1 is SGHTA and CDR2 is FQGNSA. The CDR3 is 15 amino acids. V dropped 1 base and J dropped 6; count of bases not matched to a gene: 5. The DNA for the CDR3 is TGTGCCAGCAGCTTAGTAGGGACAGGGGGGCGCGAGCAGTACTTC. It is translated as CASSLVGTGGREQYF. Complete variable domain (other parts from reference TRBV7-2 and TRBJ2-7): GAGVSQSPSNKVTEKGKDVELRCDPISGHTALYWYRQSLGQGLEFLIYFQGNSAPDKSGLPSDRFSAERTGGSVSTLTIQRTQQEDSAVYLCASSLVGTGGREQYFGPGTRLTVT.

This clonotype occurred a few times. The V and J genes are TRBV7-2 and TRBJ2-2, with D possibly TRBD2 on 5 matching bases. The V end lost 5 bases, the J end lost 5 bases, and 12 bases lay between the germline ends. Germline CDR1 and CDR2: SGHTA and FQGNSA. The CDR3 sequence is 14 residues long. The CDR3 sequence: CASSPTTSTGELFF. The CDR3 bases are TGTGCCAGCAGCCCCACCACTAGTACCGGGGAGCTGTTTTTT.

This clonotype was found many times. The rearrangement joins TRBV13 to TRBJ2-1; 14 nucleotides align to TRBD2. Per the germline V gene, CDR1 is PRHDT and CDR2 is FYEKMQ (reference sequence). V shed 3 bases and J 6 bases; nucleotides not matched to a gene: 7. The CDR3 sequence is 17 residues long. CDR3 sequence: CASSFRLAGGGANEQFF. The CDR3, as DNA: TGTGCCAGCAGCTTCAGACTAGCGGGAGGGGGGGCCAATGAGCAGTTCTTC.

This clonotype has ten or more counts. The V call is TRBV11-2, the J call TRBJ1-2; TRBD1 matches at 8 bases. Germline CDR1 is SGHAT and CDR2 is FQNNGV. The trim removed 1 base at V and 7 bases at J, leaving 8 bases unmatched. The CDR3 extends over 15 amino acids. CDR3 amino acids: CASSLAGQGASGYTF. In nucleotides, the CDR3 is TGTGCCAGCAGCTTAGCTGGTCAGGGGGCGAGTGGCTACACCTTC.

This clonotype was counted only a few times. J is TRBJ2-7 and V is TRBV3-1; 7 nucleotides align to TRBD1. In germline, CDR1 is LGHDT, CDR2 YNNKEL (reference sequence). The V and J ends lost 3 bases and 3 bases, in that order; junction bases with no gene match: 5. The CDR3 sequence is 14 residues long. The CDR3 sequence is CASSQSPGGYEQYF. The CDR3 nucleotides are TGTGCCAGCAGCCAGAGCCCAGGGGGCTACGAGCAGTACTTC.

V and J are TRBV5-5 and TRBJ2-5; D assignment may be TRBD1 or TRBD2 (6 bases each). Trimming stripped 6 bases from V and 3 bases from J, with 15 bases between. In germline, CDR1 is SGHKS, CDR2 YYEKEE (reference sequence). CDR3 length equals 14 residues. The CDR3 DNA reads TGTGCCAGCATGAACTCCGGGGGCGAAGAGACCCAGTACTTC. Amino acid sequence: CASMNSGGEETQYF.

The chain links TRBV7-3 to TRBJ2-3; TRBD2 matches 10 bases. This CDR3 spans 15 amino acids. CDR1 is SGHTA and CDR2 is FQGTGA in the germline V gene. V trimming: 0 bases; J trimming: 6 bases; junction bases outside the gene matches: 3. CDR3 nucleotides: TGTGCCAGCAGCTTAACAGAGCGGGAGGGGGATACGCAGTATTTT. It yields the protein CASSLTEREGDTQYF.